One sample yielded the 31 T cell receptor beta chains listed below, sequenced in a study of T cell changes during pregnancy in multiple sclerosis. This table comes from immunoSEQ multiplex PCR, and its TCRdb copy is limited to in-frame clones, with some not included. Altogether fewer than 50,000 clones are present, approximately 91% being singletons, with the ten largest covering roughly 10%. The sequenced sample was CD8+ T cells from peripheral blood mononuclear cells, obtained after pregnancy. These receptor sequences come from a female donor with multiple sclerosis, enrolled in a pregnancy study.

The gene calls are TRBV19 and TRBJ1-5, with TRBD1 matching 12 bases. Looked up from germline, CDR1 is LNHDA and CDR2 is SQIVND (reference sequence). The CDR3 is made up of 17 amino acids. V was clipped by 11 bases and J by 4 bases; unmatched bases: 15. The CDR3 region is CASKPRDRGLGNQPQHF. In nucleotides, the CDR3 is TGTGCCTCTAAACCCCGGGACAGGGGGCTTGGAAATCAGCCCCAGCATTTT.

V and J are TRBV13 and TRBJ2-3; D is perhaps TRBD2 (5 bases). The germline V gene encodes CDR1 PRHDT and CDR2 FYEKMQ (reference sequence). This CDR3 contains 19 residues. Trimming stripped 8 bases from V and 0 bases from J, with 27 bases between. CDR3: CASSGWNTPPHTSTDTQYF. The CDR3 coding sequence is TGTGCCAGCTCGGGGTGGAACACTCCACCCCATACGAGCACAGATACGCAGTATTTT.

The chain recombines TRBV5-6 with TRBJ1-2; 7 positions match TRBD1. The ends lost 5 bases at V and 2 bases at J; junction bases unmatched: 6. The CDR3 runs 14 residues. Per the germline V gene, CDR1 is SGHDT and CDR2 is YYEEEE. The chain's CDR3 is CASSRDRQNYGYTF. CDR3 DNA: TGTGCCAGCAGTCGGGACAGACAAAACTATGGCTACACCTTC.

The V and J genes are TRBV6-6 and TRBJ1-5; the D gene is possibly TRBD1 (5 bases). This CDR3 is 14 amino acids long. Germline-derived CDR1 and CDR2 are MNHNY and SVGAGI (reference sequence). V was shortened by 0 bases and J by 4 bases, with 7 bases between the two germline ends. CDR3 sequence: CASSYSEGNQPQHF. The CDR3 DNA reads TGTGCCAGCAGTTACTCGGAGGGGAATCAGCCCCAGCATTTT.

The V call is TRBV5-6, the J call TRBJ2-5, with a tentative D call TRBD1 (6 bases). Germline V gives CDR1 SGHDT, CDR2 YYEEEE. This CDR3 has 15 residues. V dropped 1 base and J dropped 5 bases, with 15 bases sitting between them. CDR3: CASSLWAGADETQYF. CDR3 coding DNA: TGTGCCAGCAGCTTGTGGGCAGGGGCGGACGAGACCCAGTACTTC.

The V and J genes are TRBV7-6 and TRBJ2-1, with D possibly being TRBD1 (5 bases). The CDR3 spans 14 residues. The germline V gene encodes CDR1 SGHVS and CDR2 FNYEAQ. The V end lost 6 bases, the J end lost 7 bases, and 16 bases lay between the germline ends. The CDR3: CASSPFRDGNEQFF. CDR3 DNA sequence: TGTGCCAGCAGTCCCTTCAGGGATGGGAATGAGCAGTTCTTC.

The chain uses TRBV9 and TRBJ2-1; TRBD2 agrees at 9 bases. The CDR3 is 14 residues long. V shed 2 bases, J shed 8 bases, and the junction held 5 bases outside the gene matches. Germline lookup yields CDR1 SGDLS and CDR2 YYNGEE. In nucleotides, the CDR3 is TGTGCCAGCAGCGTGTCTAGCGGGGCCCATGAGCAGTTCTTC. Translating gives CASSVSSGAHEQFF.

V is TRBV6-6 and J is TRBJ2-3, with TRBD1 matching over 10 bases. The junction had 5 bases not matched to a gene; V was cut back by 6 bases and J by 5 bases. Germline loops: CDR1 MNHNY, CDR2 SVGAGI (reference sequence). The CDR3 runs to 14 residues. Here the CDR3 reads CASRIGQGGDTQYF. The CDR3 DNA sequence: TGTGCCAGCAGAATCGGACAGGGGGGAGATACGCAGTATTTT.

This rearrangement joins TRBV10-3 to TRBJ1-5, with unresolved D. The CDR3 length is 13 residues. Germline lookup yields CDR1 ENHRY and CDR2 SYGVKD. V was clipped by 6 bases and J by 10 bases, with 16 bases between them. The CDR3 DNA reads TGTGCCATCAGGGGAGGGAACTTGGGCCCCCAGCATTTT. As protein: CAIRGGNLGPQHF.

The chain is built from TRBV15 and TRBJ1-6; possibly TRBD1 for D (6 bases). Trimming cost V 4 bases and J 10 bases, with 14 bases left between them. The CDR3 spans 14 residues. Looked up from germline, CDR1 is LNHNV and CDR2 is YYDKDF (reference sequence). The CDR3 DNA follows: TGTGCCACCAGCACTACAGGGAATAGCTCACCCCTCCACTTT. The encoded protein is CATSTTGNSSPLHF.

This chain connects TRBV6-6 to TRBJ1-5; D uncertain. Germline values: CDR1 MNHNY, CDR2 SVGAGI (reference sequence). The CDR3 is made up of 16 amino acids. V was trimmed by 2 bases and J by 0 bases, leaving 11 bases between them. The DNA for the CDR3 is TGTGCCAGCAGTTACCTAGGACTGGATAGCAATCAGCCCCAGCATTTT. Its protein product is CASSYLGLDSNQPQHF.

The chain uses TRBV7-9 and TRBJ2-7, with TRBD2 matching 13 bases. The CDR3 sequence is 16 residues long. The V gene end was trimmed by 5 bases and the J gene end by 5 bases; junction bases not matched to a gene: 9. Looked up from germline, CDR1 is SEHNR and CDR2 is FQNEAQ (reference sequence). Here the CDR3 reads CASSVTSGGAGDEQYF. Here the CDR3 DNA reads TGTGCCAGCAGCGTAACTAGCGGGGGGGCTGGAGACGAGCAGTACTTC.

The chain is built from TRBV11-1 and TRBJ2-1, with 9 bases that match TRBD2. V was clipped by 5 bases and J by 13 bases; unmatched bases: 9. Germline loops: CDR1 SGHAT, CDR2 FQDESV (reference sequence). The CDR3 spans 13 residues. DNA of the CDR3: TGTGCCAGCAGCCTTTTGCGGGGGGGACCACAGTTCTTC. Translating gives CASSLLRGGPQFF.

This chain uses TRBV7-2 with TRBJ1-5, with 10 bases that match TRBD1. The CDR3 length is 13 residues. Germline-derived CDR1 and CDR2 are SGHTA and FQGNSA. J was trimmed by 7 bases and V by 5 bases; bases with no gene match: 2. The CDR3 loop is CASSGDRGQPQHF. The CDR3 coding sequence is TGTGCCAGCAGCGGGGACAGGGGACAGCCCCAGCATTTT.

The rearrangement uses TRBV27 and TRBJ1-5; a possible D gene is TRBD1 (6 bases). The V end lost 5 bases, the J end lost 4 bases, and 12 bases lay between the germline ends. The CDR3 runs 14 residues. The germline CDR1 and CDR2 sequences are MNHEY and SMNVEV (reference sequence). Here the CDR3 DNA reads TGTGCCAGCAGTACAGGGTACCCGAATCAGCCCCAGCATTTT. Translated: CASSTGYPNQPQHF.

V and J are TRBV2 and TRBJ2-5; 11 bases map to TRBD2. There are 15 residues in the CDR3. With V trimmed by 6 bases and J by 4 bases, 7 bases remained unmatched. Germline CDR1 and CDR2: SNHLY and FYNNEI. The CDR3 DNA follows: TGTGCCAGCAGCGCTAGCGGGGGGCCGAGAGAGACCCAGTACTTC. This translates into CASSASGGPRETQYF.

CDR3 in DNA: TGTGCCATCAGTGAGAACAGGGGGCAAGGCGGGGAGCTGTTTTTT. Protein sequence: CAISENRGQGGELFF. The V and J genes are TRBV10-3 and TRBJ2-2; 9 bases are shared with TRBD1. This CDR3 spans 15 amino acids. CDR1 is ENHRY and CDR2 is SYGVKD in the germline V gene. V lost 2 bases to trimming and J lost 7 bases; unmatched junction nucleotides: 5.

V gene TRBV5-4 combines with J gene TRBJ2-2; tentative D call: TRBD1 (6 bases). The CDR3 totals 12 residues. Germline V gives CDR1 SGHNT, CDR2 YYREEE (reference sequence). Trimming took 9 bases from V and 4 from J, leaving 10 bases between them. The CDR3 bases are TGTGCCAACAGGGCAGTCACCGGGGAGCTGTTTTTT. Its translation is CANRAVTGELFF.

The chain has TRBV5-1 and TRBJ1-1, with 7 positions matching TRBD1. The CDR3 loop spans 14 amino acids. Germline CDR1 is SGHRS and CDR2 is YFSETQ. Losses at the gene ends were 4 bases for V and 5 bases for J; bases not matched to a gene: 8. The CDR3 protein is CASSPWTGSTEAFF. CDR3 nucleotides: TGCGCCAGCAGCCCCTGGACAGGTAGTACTGAAGCTTTCTTT.

This chain joins TRBV9 and TRBJ2-1; D possibly corresponds to TRBD1 (6 bases). Germline V lookup: CDR1 SGDLS, CDR2 YYNGEE. With 4 bases removed from V and 10 bases from J, the gap between germline ends came to 15 bases. This CDR3 has 13 residues. In DNA, the CDR3 is TGTGCCAGCAGCCCCGGACAGATCGACGAGCAGTTCTTC. It is translated as CASSPGQIDEQFF.

The chain carries TRBV2 and TRBJ1-1; the match to TRBD1 covers 7 bases. V lost 2 bases, J lost 3 bases, and 9 bases stayed unmatched. CDR3 length equals 16 residues. Germline CDR1 SNHLY, CDR2 FYNNEI. The CDR3 region has the DNA TGTGCCAGCAGTGAAATTTCCCCCGACAGGGACACTGAAGCTTTCTTT. Translating it yields CASSEISPDRDTEAFF.

The J gene is TRBJ1-2, the V gene TRBV5-6, with 9 bases fitting TRBD1. Germline lookup yields CDR1 SGHDT and CDR2 YYEEEE. The CDR3 is made up of 17 amino acids. Unmatched junction bases numbered 7, after V lost 1 base and J lost 0 bases. As DNA, the CDR3 is TGTGCCAGCAGCTTGACTACAGGGGGCCGAGCTAACTATGGCTACACCTTC. This sequence encodes CASSLTTGGRANYGYTF.

This clone was observed once. The chain joins TRBV5-6 to TRBJ1-2, with D uncertain. The CDR3 covers 15 residues. Trimming cost V 1 base and J 0 bases, with 10 bases left between them. CDR1 SGHDT and CDR2 YYEEEE come from the germline V gene. The CDR3 loop is CASSLRTQANYGYTF. The CDR3 region has the DNA TGTGCCAGCAGCTTGAGGACTCAAGCTAACTATGGCTACACCTTC.

The chain links TRBV6-5 to TRBJ2-3; D is perhaps TRBD2 (6 bases). In germline, CDR1 is MNHEY, CDR2 SVGAGI. The CDR3 spans 12 residues. Between the trimmed V and J ends, which lost 7 bases and 7 bases, there was a span of 12 bases. CDR3 nucleotide sequence: TGTGCCAGCACCGATAGCGGAAATACGCAGTATTTT. It is translated as CASTDSGNTQYF.

V and J are TRBV7-9 and TRBJ1-2; 7 bases align to TRBD1. V was clipped by 1 base and J by 7 bases; unmatched bases: 3. The CDR3 loop spans 13 amino acids. The germline gives CDR1 SEHNR, CDR2 FQNEAQ (reference sequence). CDR3 coding DNA: TGTGCCAGCAGCTTAGGAGGGGGCCGTGGCTACACCTTC. Translated: CASSLGGGRGYTF.

The chain joins TRBV10-3 to TRBJ2-5; 8 bases agree with TRBD2. The V gene end was trimmed by 4 bases and the J gene end by 4 bases; junction bases not matched to a gene: 5. The V gene's germline CDR1 is ENHRY and CDR2 SYGVKD. The CDR3 length is 14 residues. CDR3 bases: TGTGCCATCAGTGCCCCCAGCGGGGGAGAGACCCAGTACTTC. Translation: CAISAPSGGETQYF.

The chain carries TRBV18 and TRBJ1-1; 9 bases fit TRBD1. After removal of 3 bases from V and 0 bases from J, the junction contained 5 bases not matched to a gene. The CDR3 runs to 16 residues. Germline loops: CDR1 KGHSH, CDR2 LQKENI. CDR3 coding DNA: TGTGCCAGCTCACCCTACAGGGGGCGGGTGAACACTGAAGCTTTCTTT. Its translation: CASSPYRGRVNTEAFF.

J is TRBJ2-1 and V is TRBV19, with D unclear. This CDR3 region has 17 residues. Germline V lookup: CDR1 LNHDA, CDR2 SQIVND (reference sequence). V lost 7 bases and J lost 4, with 23 bases in between. The CDR3: CASTETHSTSGYNEQFF. In DNA form, the CDR3 reads TGTGCCAGTACCGAAACCCACAGTACAAGTGGGTACAATGAGCAGTTCTTC.

This clone is labeled medium-sized (0.01 to 0.1%). The V and J genes are TRBV10-3 and TRBJ1-1; 9 bases are shared with TRBD1. The CDR3 spans 15 residues. From germline, CDR1 is ENHRY and CDR2 SYGVKD. V lost 4 bases, J lost 0 bases, and 3 bases stayed unmatched. The CDR3 DNA sequence: TGTGCCATCAGTGTTGGACAGGGGATGAACACTGAAGCTTTCTTT. Protein: CAISVGQGMNTEAFF.

The V call is TRBV9, the J call TRBJ1-1; 8 bases match TRBD1. CDR1 and CDR2 (germline): SGDLS, YYNGEE. The CDR3 length is 14 residues. Germline trimming cut 6 bases from V and 5 bases from J; bases unmatched to any gene: 9. For the CDR3, the DNA is TGTGCCAGCAACCCAGGGGGCGAGTGGACTGAAGCTTTCTTT. Protein sequence: CASNPGGEWTEAFF.

The chain recombines TRBV5-8 with TRBJ2-1; D is unresolved. The CDR3 runs 17 residues. The germline V and J ends were trimmed by 0 bases and 4 bases, with 17 bases remaining between them. CDR1 is SGHTS, CDR2 YDEGEE, per germline. Here the CDR3 reads CASSLVVRFLLYNEQFF. DNA of the CDR3: TGTGCCAGCAGCTTGGTAGTGCGGTTTCTTCTTTACAATGAGCAGTTCTTC.